This is a list of T cell receptor beta chains from one sample in a study of T-cell memory formation after mild COVID-19. Each CDR3 protein is one row after TCRdb ran MiXCR on the 5' RACE reads. The table lists around 340,000 distinct CDR3 sequences, 10% to 15% of them singletons. The sequenced sample consisted of PBMCs or a T cell subset sorted from them (not recorded which). The origin of the receptors is a man between 18 and 29 years old who had mild COVID-19 (a few samples of this study predate the infection). Cell type and time point are not known. CDR3s include the opening cysteine and the closing phenylalanine or tryptophan. The D gene is left open where the match is weak. Only part of the rows carry a size: once, few, many, or a class if the clone is expanded.

NA	TRBJ2-5	TRBV7-3	few	TGTGCCAGCAGCTTAAGGGGTTCGGTAGAGACCCAGTACTTC	CASSLRGSVETQYF
NA	TRBJ2-5	TRBV7-2	few	TGTGCCAGCAGCTTGTTCACACAAGAGACCCAGTACTTC	CASSLFTQETQYF
NA	TRBJ2-2	TRBV6-2/TRBV6-3	few	TGTGCCAGCAGTTACTGGCGGGGGCGCATCGGGGAGCTGTTTTTT	CASSYWRGRIGELFF
TRBD2	TRBJ2-1	TRBV4-3	few	TGCGCCAGCAGCCAAGATCGCGGCGGGGGGGCGCATAATGAGCAGTTCTTC	CASSQDRGGGAHNEQFF
NA	TRBJ1-2	TRBV24-1	few	TGTGCCACCAGTGAACGGCAGGGTTCTGGCTACACCTTC	CATSERQGSGYTF
NA	TRBJ2-5	TRBV29-1	NA	TGCAGCGTCACGACAGTTACAGAGACCCAGTACTTC	CSVTTVTETQYF
NA	TRBJ2-7	TRBV2	NA	TGTGCCAGCGGTTCGACCCCCTACGAGCAGTACTTC	CASGSTPYEQYF
TRBD1	TRBJ2-3	TRBV11-2	few	TGTGCCAGCAGCTTCTCAGGGGGCGGAACAGATACGCAGTATTTT	CASSFSGGGTDTQYF
NA	TRBJ1-4	TRBV11-2	NA	TGTGCCAGCAGCTTAGGGAGCGGTCGGGAAAAACTGTTTTTT	CASSLGSGREKLFF
NA	TRBJ2-1	TRBV7-3	NA	TGTGCCAGCAGCCCATCTGGGGTTCTTGGGCAGTTCTTC	CASSPSGVLGQFF
NA	TRBJ2-5	TRBV4-3	NA	TGCGCCAGCAGCATATCCCCGACAGACCAAGAGACCCAGTACTTC	CASSISPTDQETQYF
NA	TRBJ1-6	TRBV7-3	many	TGTGCCAGCAGGCGCAGTGGGAATTCACCCCTCCACTTT	CASRRSGNSPLHF
NA	TRBJ1-1	TRBV20-1	NA	TGCAGTGCTAACGAGGGTGGGATGAACACTGAAGCTTTCTTT	CSANEGGMNTEAFF
NA	TRBJ2-2	TRBV12-3/TRBV12-4	few	TGTGCCAGCAGTTTCTCTATGCCCGGGGAGCTGTTTTTT	CASSFSMPGELFF
TRBD2	TRBJ2-7	TRBV4-1	NA	TGCGCCAGCAGCCCCCAACTAGCGGGGGTCCACGAGCAGTACTTC	CASSPQLAGVHEQYF
NA	TRBJ2-5	TRBV20-1	NA	TGCAGTGCTAGTTCATCGGAGACCCAGTACTTC	CSASSSETQYF
NA	TRBJ1-5	TRBV7-9	NA	TGTGCCAGCAGCGAGACAGGTCCTAATCAGCCCCAGCATTTT	CASSETGPNQPQHF
TRBD2	TRBJ2-3	TRBV4-1	NA	TGCGCCAGCAGCCAAACCCCCTTGGGGGGGACAGATACGCAGTATTTT	CASSQTPLGGTDTQYF
NA	TRBJ2-2	TRBV15	many	TGTGCCACCAGCACCTTCGCCTCGGGCTGGGAGCTGTTTTTT	CATSTFASGWELFF
NA	TRBJ2-7	TRBV7-9	NA	TGTGCCGGCAGCTTAGGCCCCTTTGGAAGAGGGGGCGGGGACGAGCAGTACTTC	CAGSLGPFGRGGGDEQYF
NA	TRBJ2-2	TRBV4-3	NA	TGCGCCAGCAGCCACAGCGCGAACACCGGGGAGCTGTTTTTT	CASSHSANTGELFF
NA	TRBJ1-1	TRBV7-8	NA	TGTGCCAGCAGCTTCGGGCAGAGGGCTTTCTTT	CASSFGQRAFF
NA	TRBJ2-7	TRBV5-1	many	TGCGCCAGGAGCCCCAGGGACATTGCCTACGAGCAGTACTTC	CARSPRDIAYEQYF
NA	TRBJ1-5	TRBV7-2	few	TGTGCCAGCAGGTCTTCGGGGAGCAATCAGCCCCAGCATTTT	CASRSSGSNQPQHF
TRBD1	TRBJ2-1	TRBV11-2	NA	TGTGCCAGCAGCCCGGAAGGACAGGGTTACAATGAGCAGTTCTTC	CASSPEGQGYNEQFF
TRBD2	TRBJ2-2	TRBV12-5	NA	TGTGCTAGTGGTTTGGTACTGGGACTAGCGGGGGAGAACACCGGGGAGCTGTTTTTT	CASGLVLGLAGENTGELFF
TRBD1	TRBJ1-6	TRBV7-9	many	TGTGCCAGCAGCTTGGACGCCGGGACAGGGGGTTCACCCCTCCACTTT	CASSLDAGTGGSPLHF
NA	TRBJ1-6	TRBV7-9	few	TGTGCCAGCACCGAGGGAGGTCAGGGGAATTCACCCCTCCACTTT	CASTEGGQGNSPLHF
NA	TRBJ1-1	TRBV6-2/TRBV6-3	NA	TGTGCCAGCAGTCTCGAGGGGAGGACTGAAGCTTTCTTT	CASSLEGRTEAFF
TRBD1	TRBJ1-1	TRBV11-2	NA	TGTGCCAGCAGCTTAGTGACAGGGGCTGAAGCTTTCTTT	CASSLVTGAEAFF
NA	TRBJ2-7	TRBV6-2/TRBV6-3	NA	TGTGCCAGCGGCCCGGGAAACGAGCAGTACTTC	CASGPGNEQYF
NA	TRBJ1-1	TRBV6-6	many	TGTGCCAGCAGTTTCCGCGGGGGTGAAGCTTTCTTT	CASSFRGGEAFF
TRBD1	TRBJ1-1	TRBV5-1	few	TGCGCCAGCAGCTGGGGACAGGGGGAAGCTTTCTTT	CASSWGQGEAFF
TRBD2	TRBJ2-1	TRBV4-1	NA	TGCGCCAGCAGCCAAGGGGGACTAGCGGCTTACAATGAGCAGTTCTTC	CASSQGGLAAYNEQFF
TRBD1	TRBJ1-5	TRBV29-1	NA	TGCAGCGTTCGACAGGGTAGAGCCCAGCATTTT	CSVRQGRAQHF
TRBD2	TRBJ2-1	TRBV7-3	many	TGTGCCAGCAGCTCAAGGCGGGGGACCCACAATGAGCAGTTCTTC	CASSSRRGTHNEQFF
TRBD1	TRBJ1-1	TRBV27	NA	TGTGCCAGCAGTTTCGCCCCGGGACAGGGGAACACTGAAGCTTTCTTT	CASSFAPGQGNTEAFF
NA	TRBJ2-2	TRBV5-5	many	TGTGCCAGCAGCCCCGCCCGGGGGCGGGGAAACACCGGGGAGCTGTTTTTT	CASSPARGRGNTGELFF
NA	TRBJ1-1	TRBV11-2	NA	TGTGCCAGCAGCCGGTGGGTGGGTAACACTGAAGCTTTCTTT	CASSRWVGNTEAFF
NA	TRBJ1-1	TRBV12-3/TRBV12-4	NA	TGTGCCAGCAGCCCCACGGCCGGACGGGGATCTGCCGCTTTCTTT	CASSPTAGRGSAAFF
NA	TRBJ1-6	TRBV3-1	few	TGTGCCAGCAGCCGGGGGACGCGTAATTCACCCCTCCACTTT	CASSRGTRNSPLHF
NA	TRBJ1-4	TRBV4-1	NA	TGCGCCAGCAGCCAAGGGGATTGGTTTGGACAGAATGAAAAACTGTTTTTT	CASSQGDWFGQNEKLFF
TRBD1	TRBJ2-3	TRBV12-3/TRBV12-4	many	TGTGCCAGCAGTCCCCGGGACAGGGATACAGATACGCAGTATTTT	CASSPRDRDTDTQYF
NA	TRBJ2-1	TRBV7-3	many	TGTGCCAGCAGCCCGGGGGCAAACAATGAGCAGTTCTTC	CASSPGANNEQFF
NA	TRBJ1-5	TRBV30	NA	TGTGCCTGGAGTGAGGATAGCAATCAGCCCCAGCATTTT	CAWSEDSNQPQHF
TRBD2	TRBJ2-1	TRBV23-1	few	TGCGCCCTCGGGGGGGCTTTCGATGAGCAGTTCTTC	CALGGAFDEQFF
NA	TRBJ1-2	TRBV4-3	NA	TGCGCCAGCAGCCATCTGGCCGGGGAGCAATACTATGGCTACACCTTC	CASSHLAGEQYYGYTF
NA	TRBJ2-7	TRBV29-1	NA	TGCAGCTATACCCCGGACGGGTACGAGCAGTACTTC	CSYTPDGYEQYF
NA	TRBJ2-3	TRBV7-9	many	TGTGCCAGCAGGGCGAAAAGGCAGGGGAATGCAGATACGCAGTATTTT	CASRAKRQGNADTQYF
NA	TRBJ2-1	TRBV7-3	NA	TGTGCCAGCAGCTTATATTCCAGGGGAAATGAGCAGTTCTTC	CASSLYSRGNEQFF
NA	TRBJ1-5	TRBV11-2	NA	TGTGCCAGCAGCTTAGATCCTTATAGCAATCAGCCCCAGCATTTT	CASSLDPYSNQPQHF
TRBD2	TRBJ2-1	TRBV4-2	few	TGTGCCAGCAGCCTGACTAGCGGGGGGGTTCGAGATGAGCAGTTCTTC	CASSLTSGGVRDEQFF
NA	TRBJ1-1	TRBV5-1	many	TGCGCCAGCAGCTTGCAGGGCGCTGAAGCTTTCTTT	CASSLQGAEAFF
NA	TRBJ1-1	TRBV28	few	TGTGCCAGCAGGCCCGTGGCGGCCAAAGCTTTCTTT	CASRPVAAKAFF